This T cell receptor beta chain was identified in a study of T cells in tuberculosis. Whole-study results and caveats: Classification accuracy was about 90% (AUROC over 0.85) with the GMM-specific repertoire. GMM-specific TCRs were nearer to active tuberculosis alpha repertoires, suggesting expansion.

Of note for this clone: Antigen unknown.

Stated time point: new active TB diagnosis, blood taken before or within 7 days of starting treatment. Generated by immunoSEQ multiplex PCR, the TCRdb table keeps only in-frame clones and is missing some. The table shows 25,000 to 35,000 clones, with around 90% occurring only once. This CDR3 is built from 15 residues. V was shortened by 7 bases and J by 4 bases, with 17 bases between the two germline ends. Germline CDR1 and CDR2: SGHAT and FQNNGV. J is TRBJ2-1 and V is TRBV11-2; perhaps TRBD2 as D (7 bases). The sample in question was PBMCs, obtained at tuberculosis diagnosis. The receptor was derived from an adult with tuberculosis. The CDR3 loop is CASNPAGALYNEQFF. The CDR3 DNA reads TGTGCCAGCAACCCTGCGGGGGCCTTATACAATGAGCAGTTCTTC.